A selection of T cell receptor beta chains follows, all from one sample in a study of blood T cells in healthy people across ages. Each CDR3 protein gets one entry after TCRdb re-called the 5' RACE reads with MiXCR. Of over 1,500,000 distinct CDR3 sequences listed, around half are singletons. Sequencing was carried out using blood. All receptors come from a woman aged 40-49 years in good health. The CDR3 runs from the conserved cysteine through the conserved F or W. Fields, in order: J gene, V gene, clone size, D gene, CDR3 DNA, CDR3 protein. D genes are given only for firm matches. The size entry is marked missing in some rows and otherwise reads once, few, many or a size class.

>TRBJ1-2|TRBV6-2/TRBV6-3|few|-
TGTGCCAGCAGCCACAATGGCTACACCTTC
CASSHNGYTF
>TRBJ1-4|TRBV4-2|-|TRBD1
TGTGCCAGCAGCCGCCTTACCGGGACAGGGGATACGTTAGGTGAAAAACTGTTTTTT
CASSRLTGTGDTLGEKLFF
>TRBJ2-7|TRBV7-2|few|-
TGTGCCAGCAGTTCTGACCTCGGAGGATTCTACGAGCAGTACTTC
CASSSDLGGFYEQYF
>TRBJ2-5|TRBV10-1|-|TRBD1
TGCGCCAGCAGTGACGGGACAGGTGTACAAGAGACCCAGTACTTC
CASSDGTGVQETQYF
>TRBJ2-5|TRBV12-3/TRBV12-4|-|-
TGTGCCAGCAGTTTTTACGGGGATGGAGAGGAGGCCCAGTACTTC
CASSFYGDGEEAQYF
>TRBJ2-3|TRBV6-1|-|TRBD2
TGTGCCAGCAATCCCGGACTAGCGGGGGGGCACCGGGGGTCAGATACGCAGTATTTT
CASNPGLAGGHRGSDTQYF
>TRBJ2-3|TRBV7-2|few|-
TGTGCCAGCAGCTATACGGCTGGCACAGATACGCAGTATTTT
CASSYTAGTDTQYF
>TRBJ2-6|TRBV12-3/TRBV12-4|once|TRBD2
TGTGCCAGCAGTCTCAAAGGACTAGCGGGGGGGCTCTCTGGGGCCAACGTCCTGACTTTC
CASSLKGLAGGLSGANVLTF
>TRBJ2-1|TRBV12-3/TRBV12-4|-|TRBD2
TGTGCCAGCCTTTCCGGGGGGTCCTACAATGAGCAGTTCTTC
CASLSGGSYNEQFF
>TRBJ2-7|TRBV7-6|-|TRBD1
TGTGCCAGCAGCTCCCTATTGGGACAGTTAGGGGAGCAGTACTTC
CASSSLLGQLGEQYF
>TRBJ2-7|TRBV25-1|many|-
TGTGCCAGCAGACTTTCCTACGAGCAGTACTTC
CASRLSYEQYF
>TRBJ2-5|TRBV7-3|-|-
TGTGCCAGCAGCTTATCAGCGGCCCGTCTGGAGACCCAGTACTTC
CASSLSAARLETQYF
>TRBJ2-3|TRBV4-3|few|-
TGCGCCAGCAGCCTTAAAAGGGGGGGAAGCAGCAGCACAGATACGCAGTATTTT
CASSLKRGGSSSTDTQYF
>TRBJ2-5|TRBV28|-|-
TGTGCCAGCAGTCCAATCCGGGGGTACCAAGAGACCCAGTACTTC
CASSPIRGYQETQYF
>TRBJ2-1|TRBV3-1|few|-
TGTGCCGCGAGGCAGCCTCCCTACAATGAGCAGTTCTTC
CAARQPPYNEQFF
>TRBJ2-1|TRBV20-1|once|-
TGCAGTGCTAGCCTGGGGAGCAATGAGCAGTTCTTC
CSASLGSNEQFF
>TRBJ1-1|TRBV5-1|many|-
TGTGCCAGCAGCTTAGGGGCAGGGAACACTGAAGCTTTCTTT
CASSLGAGNTEAFF
>TRBJ2-3|TRBV25-1|-|-
TGTGCCAGCAGTGTACTTTACGCAGATACGCAGTATTTT
CASSVLYADTQYF
>TRBJ2-5|TRBV7-3|-|TRBD1
TGTGCCAGCAGCTTTATAGGGGGCTACAATGAGCAGTACTTC
CASSFIGGYNEQYF
>TRBJ2-5|TRBV6-1|-|-
TGTGCCAGCAGGGGAAACAGAGGCGAGACCCAGTACTTC
CASRGNRGETQYF
>TRBJ2-7|TRBV6-6|-|TRBD1
TGTGCCAGCAGCCAACAGGGGACGGGCGAGCAGTACTTC
CASSQQGTGEQYF
>TRBJ2-4|TRBV5-6|many|TRBD1
TGTGCCAGCAGCCTCCCGACAGGGATGGCCAAAAACATTCAGTACTTC
CASSLPTGMAKNIQYF
>TRBJ2-3|TRBV6-2/TRBV6-3|few|-
TGTGCCAGCAGTTCCAGTGGACCCCCTGGAGATACGCAGTATTTT
CASSSSGPPGDTQYF
>TRBJ1-1|TRBV13|-|-
TGTGCCAGCAGCCACCCCGACGTCGCGGCGGCTTTCTTT
CASSHPDVAAAFF
>TRBJ2-5|TRBV7-2|-|-
TGTGCCAGCAGCCCCACCGGCCCTTGGGAGACCCAGTACTTC
CASSPTGPWETQYF
>TRBJ1-2|TRBV7-2|-|-
TGTGCCAGCAGACCACAGGTCTATGGCTACACCTTC
CASRPQVYGYTF
>TRBJ1-1|TRBV5-5|-|-
TGTGCCAGCAGCTATCGGTTAGGCGGTAACACTGAAGCTTTCTTT
CASSYRLGGNTEAFF
>TRBJ1-2|TRBV7-2|-|-
TGTGCCAGCAGCTTATCCGGTGCGGCCACCTTC
CASSLSGAATF
>TRBJ1-5|TRBV12-3/TRBV12-4|-|-
TGTGCCAGCAGTCAACAGGGACAAGGTTTTGCCCAGCATTTT
CASSQQGQGFAQHF
>TRBJ1-2|TRBV5-6|few|-
TGTGCCAGCAGCTTGGCCGGAGGAGCCCCTAACTATGGCTACACCTTC
CASSLAGGAPNYGYTF
>TRBJ1-2|TRBV4-3|-|-
TGCGCCAGCAGCCAAGAATTGGGGGATAACTATGGCTACACCTTC
CASSQELGDNYGYTF
>TRBJ2-5|TRBV6-5|-|-
TGTGCCAGCGCTTGGCAGGGTGGAGAGACCCAGTACTTC
CASAWQGGETQYF
>TRBJ2-5|TRBV28|-|TRBD1
TGTGCCAGCAGTTCAGTCGGGACAGGGCTGAGGTGGGAGCAGTACTTC
CASSSVGTGLRWEQYF
>TRBJ2-1|TRBV11-1|-|-
TGTGCCAGCAGCTTAGCAGGACAAGTCACCTACAATGAGCAGTTCTTC
CASSLAGQVTYNEQFF
>TRBJ2-5|TRBV11-2|-|-
TGTGCCAGCAGCCAAACTCTCGACGGGGAGCAGTACTTC
CASSQTLDGEQYF
>TRBJ2-4|TRBV6-2/TRBV6-3|-|-
TGTGCCAGCAGTTACGCAGGGTCAAACATTCAGTACTTC
CASSYAGSNIQYF
>TRBJ2-5|TRBV20-1|-|TRBD2
TGCAGTGCCCCCAAGACTAGCGGGGGTCCCGGGGAGACCCAGTACTTC
CSAPKTSGGPGETQYF
>TRBJ2-5|TRBV12-3/TRBV12-4|few|TRBD2
TGTGCCAGCAGTTTACCAAGCGGGGGGGCCGTGACCCAGTACTTC
CASSLPSGGAVTQYF
>TRBJ2-7|TRBV20-1|-|-
TGCAGTGCTAGGCCAGGCCGGGGGACCTACGAGCAGTACTTC
CSARPGRGTYEQYF
>TRBJ1-4|TRBV4-3|few|-
TGCGCCAGCAGCCAAGGAAGGGGCGCAGGAACTAATGAAAAACTGTTTTTT
CASSQGRGAGTNEKLFF
>TRBJ2-1|TRBV6-6|once|-
TGTGCCCATAGGGGATCCGGGTACGATGAGCAGTTCTTC
CAHRGSGYDEQFF
>TRBJ2-5|TRBV4-2|-|-
TGTGCCAGCAGCCAAGGGGGCACGGGGGAGATGCAAGAGACCCAGTACTTC
CASSQGGTGEMQETQYF
>TRBJ2-1|TRBV20-1|-|-
TGCAGTGCCAGTGGCCCGGTCGGCGGGGATGAGCAGTTCTTC
CSASGPVGGDEQFF
>TRBJ2-3|TRBV29-1|once|-
TGCAGCAGTGCGAGGGCATCAGCAGATACGCAGTATTTT
CSSARASADTQYF
>TRBJ1-6|TRBV4-2|-|TRBD1
TGTACCAGCAGCCAAGGACAGGGAGGGTCACCCCTCCACTTT
CTSSQGQGGSPLHF
>TRBJ1-2|TRBV20-1|-|-
TGCAGTGCTAGCGACTACCATGAGGCGGATGGCTACACCTTC
CSASDYHEADGYTF
>TRBJ1-2|TRBV20-1|-|-
TGCAGTGCTAGGGGACACAACGGCTACACCTTC
CSARGHNGYTF
>TRBJ2-2|TRBV12-5|once|-
TGTGCTAGTGGTTTGTCCCGGACAGCCGCGAACACCGGGGAGCTGTTTTTT
CASGLSRTAANTGELFF
>TRBJ1-6|TRBV6-6|few|TRBD1
TGTGCCAGCACCGCGGACAGGGTAAATTCACCCCTCCACTTT
CASTADRVNSPLHF
>TRBJ2-3|TRBV4-3|-|TRBD2
TGCGCCAGCAGCCAAGATGGGAGCGGGGGGGAGGATACGCAGTATTTT
CASSQDGSGGEDTQYF
>TRBJ2-1|TRBV6-4|once|-
TGTGCCAGCAGTGACAGGGCCTTGGCACAGGGTGGCCATGAGCAGTTCTTC
CASSDRALAQGGHEQFF
>TRBJ2-3|TRBV7-2|few|TRBD1
TGTGCCAGCAGCTTAGCCGAGGGGGCTTGGACCCTCGCTAGCACAGATACGCAGTATTTT
CASSLAEGAWTLASTDTQYF
>TRBJ2-7|TRBV28|-|-
TGTGCCAGCAGCACCGACAGGTACGAGCAGTACTTC
CASSTDRYEQYF
>TRBJ2-1|TRBV4-3|-|TRBD2
TGCGCCAGCAGCCAAGATTGGCTAGCGGCCTTTACCGATGAGCAGTTCTTC
CASSQDWLAAFTDEQFF
>TRBJ2-2|TRBV7-2|-|-
TGTGCCAGCACGAATTGGAACACCGGGGAGCTGTTTTTT
CASTNWNTGELFF
>TRBJ2-4|TRBV19|-|-
TGTGCCAGCCGCCCATCGGGCCAGGACATTCAGTACTTC
CASRPSGQDIQYF
>TRBJ1-5|TRBV6-2/TRBV6-3|-|-
TGTGCCAGCAGTAGAGGGACAATCAACGCCAATCAGCCCCAGCATTTT
CASSRGTINANQPQHF
>TRBJ2-3|TRBV9|few|TRBD1
TGTGCCAGCAGCGTAGAAACAGGGGGCACAGATACGCAGTATTTT
CASSVETGGTDTQYF
>TRBJ2-3|TRBV20-1|-|-
TGCAGTGCCGAAACTATTTCGGTAACAGATACGCAGTATTTT
CSAETISVTDTQYF
>TRBJ2-7|TRBV25-1|few|-
TGTGCCAGCAGTGAGAATGTAGAGGGTGGGTACGAGCAGTACTTC
CASSENVEGGYEQYF